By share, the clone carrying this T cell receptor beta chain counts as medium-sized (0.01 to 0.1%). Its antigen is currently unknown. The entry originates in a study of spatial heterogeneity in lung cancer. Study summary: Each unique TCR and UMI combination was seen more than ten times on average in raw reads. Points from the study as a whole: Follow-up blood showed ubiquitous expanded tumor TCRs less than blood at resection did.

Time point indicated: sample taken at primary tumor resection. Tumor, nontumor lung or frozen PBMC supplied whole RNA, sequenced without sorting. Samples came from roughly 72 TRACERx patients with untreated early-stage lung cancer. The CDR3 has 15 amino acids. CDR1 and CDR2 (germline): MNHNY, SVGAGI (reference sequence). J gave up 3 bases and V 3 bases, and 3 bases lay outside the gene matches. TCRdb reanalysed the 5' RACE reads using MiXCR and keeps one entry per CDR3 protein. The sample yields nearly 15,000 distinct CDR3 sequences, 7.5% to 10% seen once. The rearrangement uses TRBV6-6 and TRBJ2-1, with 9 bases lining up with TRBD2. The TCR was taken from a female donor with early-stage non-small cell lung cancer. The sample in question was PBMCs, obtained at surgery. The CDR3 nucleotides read TGTGCCAGCAGTTATATTAGCGGGAGCTACAATGAGCAGTTCTTC. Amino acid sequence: CASSYISGSYNEQFF.